This T cell receptor beta chain was sequenced during a study of T cell changes during pregnancy in multiple sclerosis. TCRdb keeps only in-frame clones here, not all; method: immunoSEQ multiplex PCR. The table includes approximately 65,000 clones, around 93% detected once. Trimming removed 5 bases from V and 3 bases from J, with 17 bases in between. Germline assignment: CDR1 SGHTA and CDR2 FQGNSA. The CDR3 runs to 15 residues. Material: CD4+ T cells from peripheral blood mononuclear cells, obtained in the first trimester of pregnancy. The origin of this receptor is a female donor with multiple sclerosis, enrolled in a pregnancy study. This chain links TRBV7-2 with TRBJ2-7, with D unresolved. The CDR3 DNA reads TGTGCCAGCAGCCGATCTCAACAGAGTCACTACGAGCAGTACTTC. This encodes CASSRSQQSHYEQYF.